The clone carrying this T cell receptor beta chain has only one observation. This sample is part of a study of blood T cell repertoires in COVID-19. Study-level information: Material from acute and convalescent COVID-19 was sourced from the United States, Italy and Spain.

The V gene lost 4 bases and the J gene lost 13 bases, with 22 bases spanning the gap. Germline lookup yields CDR1 MRHNA and CDR2 SNTAGT. CDR3 length: 14 amino acids. Produced via immunoSEQ multiplex PCR; TCRdb's table is partial and in-frame only. The sample shows around 60,000 clones, approximately 90% of them seen only once. The sequence derives from a human donor with active COVID-19. The donor label of this sample is uncertain. This chain uses TRBV6-4 with TRBJ1-1, with TRBD1 as a possible D gene (6 bases). The sample comprised peripheral blood. This CDR3 is CASSVKTPRGGGFF. The CDR3 coding sequence is TGTGCCAGCAGTGTCAAAACCCCCAGGGGCGGTGGTTTCTTT.